A selection of T cell receptor beta chains follows, all from one sample in a study of PD-1 blockade in classical Hodgkin lymphoma. TCRdb keeps only in-frame clones here, not all; method: immunoSEQ multiplex PCR. The sample yields about 41,000 clones, 69% seen once. Sequencing was performed on peripheral blood mononuclear cells (PBMCs), taken before the fourth cycle of nivolumab. The receptors originated from a human donor with classical Hodgkin lymphoma. CDR3s include the opening cysteine and the closing phenylalanine or tryptophan. Each record gives: D gene, V gene, clone size, J gene, CDR3 protein, CDR3 DNA. D genes are given only for firm matches. Rows may omit the clone size; those that give it use once, few, many or a size class.

>.|TRBV5-1|.|TRBJ2-6
CASIAVGTAGANVLTF
TGCGCCAGCATAGCTGTAGGGACGGCTGGGGCCAACGTCCTGACTTTC
>.|TRBV30|.|TRBJ2-7
CAWSARRQLSSYEQYF
TGTGCCTGGAGTGCCCGGAGGCAACTGAGCTCCTACGAGCAGTACTTC
>.|TRBV30|.|TRBJ1-2
CAWQISGDYYGYTF
TGTGCCTGGCAAATCTCAGGGGATTACTATGGCTACACCTTC
>TRBD1|TRBV19|.|TRBJ1-1
CASSIGTGVEAFF
TGTGCCAGTAGTATAGGGACAGGGGTAGAAGCTTTCTTT
>.|TRBV7-6|.|TRBJ1-1
CASSLGDVGMNTEAFF
TGTGCCAGCAGCTTAGGGGATGTGGGGATGAACACTGAAGCTTTCTTT
>TRBD1|TRBV4-2|.|TRBJ2-3
CASSRTGTDTQYF
TGTGCCAGCAGCCGGACAGGGACAGATACGCAGTATTTT
>.|TRBV2|.|TRBJ2-7
CASKGEGSSYEQYF
TGTGCCAGCAAGGGGGAGGGATCGTCCTACGAGCAGTACTTC
>.|TRBV19|.|TRBJ1-2
CASSIYYGAYGYTF
TGTGCCAGTAGTATTTACTACGGGGCCTATGGCTACACCTTC
>.|TRBV30|.|TRBJ1-4
CAWSLGADLFF
TGTGCCTGGAGCCTTGGGGCAGATCTGTTTTTT
>.|TRBV6-6|.|TRBJ1-5
CASSSGLINQPQHF
TGTGCCAGCAGTTCTGGACTGATCAATCAGCCCCAGCATTTT
>.|TRBV7-7|few|TRBJ2-5
CASSLAPWGETQYF
TGTGCTAGCAGCTTAGCCCCGTGGGGAGAGACCCAGTACTTC
>.|TRBV7-6|.|TRBJ1-1
CASSATGFYTEAFF
TGTGCCAGCAGCGCGACCGGGTTTTACACTGAAGCTTTCTTT
>.|TRBV2|few|TRBJ2-6
CASSLDSYSGANVLTF
TGTGCCAGCAGTCTTGACAGCTACTCTGGGGCCAACGTCCTGACTTTC
>TRBD1|TRBV6-5|.|TRBJ2-1
CASLRQGNYNEQFF
TGTGCCAGCTTGAGACAGGGTAACTACAATGAGCAGTTCTTC
>.|TRBV6-5|few|TRBJ1-1
CASSYSSANTEAFF
TGTGCCAGCAGTTATTCGTCAGCAAACACTGAAGCTTTCTTT
>.|TRBV12-5|few|TRBJ2-2
CASGLENTGELFF
TGTGCTAGTGGTTTGGAGAACACCGGGGAGCTGTTTTTT
>.|TRBV7-8|.|TRBJ2-7
CASSSTRGLWDYEQYF
TGTGCCAGCAGCTCAACCCGGGGACTCTGGGACTACGAGCAGTACTTC
>.|TRBV30|.|TRBJ2-2
CAWSGRSLEYTGELFF
TGTGCCTGGAGTGGCAGATCGCTAGAATACACCGGGGAGCTGTTTTTT
>.|TRBV6-5|.|TRBJ2-5
CASSPYAGLETQYF
TGTGCCAGCAGTCCCTATGCGGGTTTGGAGACCCAGTACTTC
>TRBD1|TRBV28|.|TRBJ2-7
CASSFAPRGTGEGEQYF
TGTGCCAGCAGTTTCGCCCCAAGAGGGACAGGGGAAGGCGAGCAGTACTTC
>.|TRBV9|.|TRBJ1-1
CASSSRTREHTEAFF
TGTGCCAGCAGCAGTCGGACGAGGGAACACACTGAAGCTTTCTTT
>.|TRBV5-4|once|TRBJ2-5
CASSLEPVEETQYF
TGTGCCAGCAGCTTGGAACCCGTGGAGGAGACCCAGTACTTC
>.|TRBV6-5|.|TRBJ1-5
CASSRYSNQPQHF
TGTGCCAGCAGCCGGTATAGCAATCAGCCCCAGCATTTT
>.|TRBV6-5|.|TRBJ2-7
CASSYYRENEQYF
TGTGCCAGCAGTTACTACAGGGAAAACGAGCAGTACTTC
>.|TRBV6-5|few|TRBJ1-1
CASSHRDGPEAFF
TGTGCCAGCAGTCACCGGGACGGACCTGAAGCTTTCTTT
>TRBD2|TRBV13|once|TRBJ2-7
CASSSRLAGLPYEQYF
TGTGCCAGCAGCTCTCGACTAGCGGGGCTGCCCTACGAGCAGTACTTC
>TRBD1|TRBV5-6|few|TRBJ1-2
CASSLIFYRGLNYGYTF
TGTGCCAGCAGCTTGATATTTTACAGGGGCCTTAACTATGGCTACACCTTC
>.|TRBV5-1|few|TRBJ1-1
CASSLDGRPNTEAFF
TGCGCCAGCAGCTTGGATGGCCGACCAAACACTGAAGCTTTCTTT
>TRBD1|TRBV6-7|.|TRBJ1-4
CASSSGTGEGTTNEKLFF
TGTGCCAGCAGTTCCGGGACAGGGGAGGGTACAACTAATGAAAAACTGTTTTTT
>.|TRBV5-4|few|TRBJ1-6
CASSPAPDPDSPLHF
TGTGCCAGCAGCCCCGCGCCCGATCCGGATTCACCCCTCCACTTT
>TRBD1|TRBV5-1|few|TRBJ2-1
CASRLTGSSYNEQFF
TGCGCCAGCAGGCTGACAGGGAGCTCCTACAATGAGCAGTTCTTC
>TRBD1|TRBV5-4|.|TRBJ1-5
CASSFTGDLNQPQHF
TGTGCCAGCAGCTTTACAGGGGATCTTAATCAGCCCCAGCATTTT
>.|TRBV6-1|.|TRBJ2-1
CASHNRDGQFF
TGTGCCAGCCATAACAGGGATGGGCAGTTCTTC
>TRBD2|TRBV9|.|TRBJ2-5
CASSPLLQRGEETQYF
TGTGCCAGCAGCCCCCTTTTACAGCGGGGGGAAGAGACCCAGTACTTC
>TRBD1|TRBV27|.|TRBJ1-2
CASSLISTGGENGYTF
TGTGCCAGCAGTTTAATTTCAACAGGGGGCGAAAATGGCTACACCTTC
>TRBD1|TRBV7-2|.|TRBJ1-1
CASSYYRGGYTEAFF
TGTGCCAGCAGCTATTACAGGGGAGGTTACACTGAAGCTTTCTTT
>.|TRBV27|few|TRBJ1-2
CASSSTADIYGYTF
TGTGCCAGCAGTTCCACAGCGGACATCTATGGCTACACCTTC
>TRBD1|TRBV19|medium-sized|TRBJ1-1
CASSFHRGEAFF
TGTGCCAGTAGTTTCCACAGGGGTGAAGCTTTCTTT